This TCR beta chain was captured by sequencing in a study of tumor and adjacent non-tumor tissue in lung cancer. The wider study: Patients comprised 12 adenocarcinoma, a couple of squamous cell carcinoma and 1 small cell lung cancer. Samples averaged roughly 4.2 million productive TCRbeta reads each. Overall study findings and caveats: Compared with tumor, normal lung showed significantly lower TCR diversity.

The library came from three nested PCR rounds adapted from ARM-PCR protocols. TCRdb re-called the multiplex PCR reads with MiXCR, one entry per CDR3 protein. This sample has 85,000 to 100,000 distinct CDR3 sequences, with about 67% found just once. No cell sorting was done before RNA was extracted from the tissue. This clonotype was found many times. Its specificity is not known. The germline V gene has CDR1 SNHLY and CDR2 FYNNEI. The CDR3 runs to 12 residues. The ends were cut back, 2 bases at V and 2 bases at J, with 4 bases in the middle. The clonotype was recovered from a man aged 55 to 70 with non-small cell lung cancer. Sequenced input: lung tumor tissue. The chain has TRBV2 and TRBJ2-7, with D hard to call. In nucleotides, the CDR3 is TGTGCCAGCAGTGAAAGACCCTACGAGCAGTACTTC. As protein: CASSERPYEQYF.